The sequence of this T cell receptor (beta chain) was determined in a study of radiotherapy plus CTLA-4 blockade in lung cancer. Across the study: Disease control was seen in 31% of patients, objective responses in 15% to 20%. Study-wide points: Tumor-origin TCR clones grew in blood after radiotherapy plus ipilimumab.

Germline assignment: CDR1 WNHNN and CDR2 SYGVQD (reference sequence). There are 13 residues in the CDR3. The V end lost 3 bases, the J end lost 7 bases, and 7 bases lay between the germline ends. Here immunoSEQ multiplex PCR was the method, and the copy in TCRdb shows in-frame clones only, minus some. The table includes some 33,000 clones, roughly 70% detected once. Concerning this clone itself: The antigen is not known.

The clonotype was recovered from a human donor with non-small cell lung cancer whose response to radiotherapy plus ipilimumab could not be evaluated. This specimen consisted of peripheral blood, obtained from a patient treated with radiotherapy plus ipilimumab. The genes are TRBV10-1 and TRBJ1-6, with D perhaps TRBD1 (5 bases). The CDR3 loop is CASSEQENSPLHF. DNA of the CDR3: TGCGCCAGCAGTGAACAGGAGAATTCACCCCTCCACTTT.